This TCR beta chain was captured in a study of T cells in Graves' hyperthyroidism and ophthalmopathy. From RNA transcripts, TCR beta CDR3 regions were amplified. An initial round of RT-PCR targeting the TCR CDR3 relied on the HTBI primer set. A single record per CDR3 protein comes from TCRdb applying MiXCR to the multiplex PCR reads. Here the sample spans some 400,000 distinct CDR3 sequences, about 15% being singletons. This clonotype was seen only a few times. Its target is not known. The CDR3 consists of 17 residues. Trimming at V came to 5 bases and at J to 5 bases, leaving 12 bases not matched to a gene. The V gene's germline CDR1 is SQVTM and CDR2 ANQGSEA. Whole-study findings and limits: Ophthalmopathy and stable hyperthyroidism were told apart by a 13 V-J model.

The TCR was taken from a woman in her fifties or sixties with Graves' hyperthyroidism. The V and J genes are TRBV29-1 and TRBJ2-5, with TRBD2 identical over 15 bases. The sequencing input was blood. The CDR3 region is CSVLPWTSGRGGETQYF. CDR3 DNA: TGCAGCGTTCTTCCCTGGACTAGCGGGAGGGGGGGGGAGACCCAGTACTTC.